The clone carrying this T cell receptor beta chain has just a few counts. Its specificity is unknown. CDR3 size: 15 residues. V shed 1 base and J 4 bases; nucleotides not matched to a gene: 5. Germline V gene data show CDR1 as SGHTA and CDR2 as FQGNSA. The data are from a study of human T cells and chemical hapten exposure. The time point denotes: patch test 1, 2 weeks after DPC sensitization. Treatment described: therapeutic diphenylcyclopropenone sensitization with weekly scalp DPC. Individual cDNA molecules each carried unique molecular identifiers attached by the library. MiXCR, applied by TCRdb to the RACE reads, yields one record per CDR3 protein. The table lists around 300,000 distinct CDR3 sequences, 6% to 8.5% of them singletons. Study-wide results and caveats: High-frequency TCRs, those above 1 in 1000, stayed the same after DPC sensitization. The donors suffered from alopecia, so their immune response may not match that of healthy people.

This clonotype originated in a woman in her late teens or twenties with alopecia areata. Some clones in this sample may be carry-over from other donors' samples. Sequenced material: whole blood, taken in connection with sensitization to the hapten diphenylcyclopropenone (DPC). This rearrangement joins TRBV7-2 to TRBJ1-2; the match to TRBD1 covers 8 bases. The CDR3 region has the DNA TGTGCCAGCAGCTTAGATCCCGGACAGGGCTATGGCTACACCTTC. Translation: CASSLDPGQGYGYTF.